These 5 T cell receptor beta chains originate from one sample sequenced in a study of T cell clonality in common variable immunodeficiency. Study conclusions and caveats: Fewer deletions and N-nucleotide insertions were reportedly seen in common variable immunodeficiency TCR beta sequences.

Their target antigens are unknown. Method: immunoSEQ multiplex PCR; TCRdb's copy keeps in-frame clones and lacks some. The sample yields about 7,300 clones, without any singletons. The sample consisted of peripheral blood mononuclear cells. The receptors stem from a human donor with common variable immunodeficiency.

This clone was observed at least ten times. The CDR3 loop is CASSPSREFTYNEQFF. The part of the CDR3 DNA that was read is TGTGCCAGCTCACCTTCCAGGGAATTCACCTACAATGAG. The rearrangement links TRBV18 to TRBJ2-1; perhaps TRBD1 as D (5 bases). Coverage ceases 3 residues before the CDR3 finishes, and the germline J gene fills in the end. The length of the CDR3 is 16 residues. V lost 3 bases and J 2 bases, leaving 14 bases between the germline ends. CDR1 is KGHSH and CDR2 is LQKENI in the germline V gene.

This clone occurred a few times. The CDR3 goes on 3 residues after the read ends, and that part is filled in from the germline J gene. V and J are TRBV7-8 and TRBJ1-5; no firm D call. This CDR3 has 15 residues. Looked up from germline, CDR1 is SGHVS and CDR2 is FQNEAQ. V dropped 5 bases and J dropped 0 bases, with 11 bases sitting between them. The sequenced part of the CDR3 DNA is TGTGCCAGCAGCACTGACTATTATAGCAATCAGCCC. Translated, it gives CASSTDYYSNQP. The whole CDR3 region reads CASSTDYYSNQPQHF.

This clone showed up just a few times. The observed sequence ends 3 residues before the CDR3 terminus, with the missing tail filled in from the germline J gene. The chain employs TRBV19 and TRBJ2-5; possibly TRBD1 or TRBD2 for D (5 bases each). Deletions cut 3 bases from V and 4 bases from J, with 12 bases between. The CDR3 consists of 14 residues. Germline assignment: CDR1 LNHDA and CDR2 SQIVND (reference sequence). CDR3 bases read: TGTGCCAGTAGTATTACGTCAGGGAGAGAGACC. Its protein product is CASSITSGRET. The entire CDR3 protein is CASSITSGRETQYF.

Points on this clone: The read halts 3 residues ahead of the CDR3 end, with the missing end drawn from the germline J gene. J is TRBJ1-4 and V is TRBV13, with 8 bases lining up with TRBD1. Trimming cost V 2 bases and J 5 bases; bases outside gene matches: 4. The CDR3 sequence is 15 residues long. Per the germline V gene, CDR1 is PRHDT and CDR2 is FYEKMQ (reference sequence). The part of the CDR3 DNA that was read is TGTGCCAGCAGCTTACAGGGGGCGGAGAATGAAAAA. Protein sequence: CASSLQGAENEK. The complete CDR3 reads CASSLQGAENEKLFF.

Concerning this clone: The DNA ends 3 residues before the CDR3 does, and the rest of the CDR3 is filled in from the germline J gene. The rearrangement uses TRBV11-1 and TRBJ2-5; D is possibly TRBD1 (5 bases). Trimming left V 6 bases short and J 3 bases short, with 14 bases between. The germline V gene encodes CDR1 SGHAT and CDR2 FQDESV (reference sequence). The CDR3 spans 14 residues. Partial CDR3 DNA: TGTGCCAGCAGGTCAAGACTGGACAAAGAGACC. Translation gives CASRSRLDKET. The CDR3 in its entirety is CASRSRLDKETQYF. Full variable domain (remainder filled in from reference TRBV11-1 and TRBJ2-5): EAEVAQSPRYKITEKSQAVAFWCDPISGHATLYWYRQILGQGPELLVQFQDESVVDDSQLPKDRFSAERLKGVDSTLKIQPAELGDSAMYLCASRSRLDKETQYFGPGTRLLVL.